Following are 21 T cell receptor beta chains from one sample sequenced in a study of blood T cell repertoires in COVID-19. The method was immunoSEQ multiplex PCR; TCRdb's version includes in-frame clones alone and lacks a portion of them. The repertoire includes around 400,000 clones, more than 75% of them detected once, and about 2.5% sits in the top ten. The sequenced material came from peripheral blood. These receptors were collected from a woman aged 55-70 years with COVID-19, enrolled during active disease.

The table lists this clone with a count of one. The chain employs TRBV5-1 and TRBJ2-1; 10 nucleotides align to TRBD1. V shed 5 bases, J shed 4 bases, and the junction held 9 bases outside the gene matches. The germline V gene has CDR1 SGHRS and CDR2 YFSETQ. The CDR3 is 16 amino acids. The CDR3 DNA follows: TGCGCCAGCAGGTTTTCTCCGGGACAGGGGTACAATGAGCAGTTCTTC. It yields the protein CASRFSPGQGYNEQFF.

This clone was detected a few times. V gene TRBV10-3 combines with J gene TRBJ2-3, with TRBD2 matching over 11 bases. J was trimmed by 5 bases and V by 6 bases; bases with no gene match: 7. The CDR3 runs to 15 residues. Germline CDR1 ENHRY, CDR2 SYGVKD. CDR3: CAISRSGGAQDTQYF. The DNA for the CDR3 is TGTGCCATCAGCCGTAGCGGGGGGGCGCAAGATACGCAGTATTTT.

Regarding this clone: Different DNA sequences within this sample yield the same CDR3. The rearrangement links TRBV2 to TRBJ2-7; perhaps TRBD2 as D (5 bases). The CDR3 loop spans 12 amino acids. The V end was cut by 6 bases, the J end by 1 base, with 7 bases between. Looked up from germline, CDR1 is SNHLY and CDR2 is FYNNEI. This chain's CDR3 is CASRGDSYEQYF. The CDR3 region has the DNA TGTGCCAGCAGGGGAGATTCCTACGAGCAGTACTTC.

V is TRBV11-2 and J is TRBJ1-1; D not resolved. V gave up 5 bases and J gave up 2 bases, with 15 bases separating them. The CDR3 runs to 15 residues. Germline values: CDR1 SGHAT, CDR2 FQNNGV. The CDR3 sequence is CASSLRGMANTEAFF. In nucleotides, the CDR3 is TGTGCCAGCAGCCTACGAGGGATGGCCAACACTGAAGCTTTCTTT.

The rearrangement uses TRBV27 and TRBJ2-7; the match to TRBD2 covers 7 bases. The germline gives CDR1 MNHEY, CDR2 SMNVEV (reference sequence). The CDR3 sequence is 13 residues long. V lost 3 bases, J lost 4 bases, and 3 bases stayed unmatched. Written as DNA, the CDR3 is TGTGCCAGCAGTTTGGGGGGAGGGTACGAGCAGTACTTC. It specifies CASSLGGGYEQYF.

This clone has more than one count but fewer than ten. This chain connects TRBV7-9 to TRBJ2-3; D possibly corresponds to TRBD1 (5 bases). Trimming took off 2 bases at V and 2 bases at J, with 14 bases between the two ends. Germline V gene lookup returns CDR1 SEHNR and CDR2 FQNEAQ (reference sequence). This CDR3 has 16 amino acids. The chain's CDR3 is CASSLTPTAVTDTQYF. The CDR3 DNA sequence: TGTGCCAGCAGCTTAACACCGACAGCCGTCACAGATACGCAGTATTTT.

The V call is TRBV3-1 (or the pseudogene TRBV3-2), the J call TRBJ2-6; 7 nucleotides line up with TRBD1. Losses at the gene ends were 7 bases for V and 4 bases for J; bases not matched to a gene: 7. The CDR3 is 15 residues long. CDR1 and CDR2 (germline): LGHDT, YNNKEL (reference sequence). The CDR3 DNA sequence: TGTGCCAGCACCCTAAGGGGGCCCGGGGCCAACGTCCTGACTTTC. It is translated as CASTLRGPGANVLTF.

At least ten counts were recorded for this clone. This rearrangement joins TRBV9 to TRBJ2-5; 8 nucleotides line up with TRBD1. Germline lookup yields CDR1 SGDLS and CDR2 YYNGEE. Trimming removed 3 bases from V and 5 bases from J; junction bases left unmatched: 6. The length of the CDR3 is 14 residues. The CDR3 DNA reads TGTGCCAGCAGCGCCACAGGGGGGCGGGAGACCCAGTACTTC. Translation: CASSATGGRETQYF.

This rearrangement joins TRBV10-3 to TRBJ2-1, with D unclear. The ends were cut back, 0 bases at V and 9 bases at J, with 6 bases in the middle. The CDR3 length is 12 residues. Germline V gene sequence: CDR1 ENHRY, CDR2 SYGVKD. The CDR3 region is CAISESSSEQFF. Written as DNA, the CDR3 is TGTGCCATCAGTGAGTCGAGTTCTGAGCAGTTCTTC.

The chain carries TRBV28 and TRBJ2-7; 12 bases fit TRBD1. Germline lookup yields CDR1 MDHEN and CDR2 SYDVKM. Trimming removed 2 bases from V and 5 bases from J; junction bases left unmatched: 4. The CDR3 sequence is 15 residues long. The DNA for the CDR3 is TGTGCCAGCAGTTTAGCAGGGACAGGGGGCCACGAGCAGTACTTC. Its translation is CASSLAGTGGHEQYF.

CDR3 region: CASSSGTDPYEQYF. Here the CDR3 DNA reads TGTGCCAGTAGCTCCGGGACAGACCCCTACGAGCAGTACTTC. The rearrangement links TRBV19 to TRBJ2-7; 7 bases are a match to TRBD1. The length of the CDR3 is 14 residues. Germline V lookup: CDR1 LNHDA, CDR2 SQIVND (reference sequence). V was pared by 6 bases and J by 2 bases, with 7 bases of the junction left unmatched.

This chain uses TRBV11-2 with TRBJ2-4; D is uncertain. Germline V gene sequence: CDR1 SGHAT, CDR2 FQNNGV. The CDR3 runs to 14 residues. The V gene lost 3 bases and the J gene lost 1 base, with 7 bases spanning the gap. The CDR3 region is CASSLTTAKNIQYF. The CDR3 nucleotides are TGTGCCAGCAGCTTGACAACGGCCAAAAACATTCAGTACTTC.

The chain is built from TRBV3-1 (or the pseudogene TRBV3-2) and TRBJ2-1; D is perhaps TRBD1 (6 bases). The CDR3 has 15 residues. V was pared by 0 bases and J by 2 bases, with 8 bases between. Germline V gives CDR1 LGHDT, CDR2 YNNKEL (reference sequence). The CDR3, as DNA: TGTGCCAGCAGCCAAGATACAGGGACCTACAATGAGCAGTTCTTC. This encodes CASSQDTGTYNEQFF.

The V gene is TRBV5-4, the J gene TRBJ2-1, with TRBD2 matching 14 bases. J gave up 5 bases and V 5 bases, and 6 bases lay outside the gene matches. The CDR3 sequence is 16 residues long. Per germline, CDR1 SGHNT and CDR2 YYREEE (reference sequence). DNA for the CDR3: TGTGCCAGCAGGCGACTAGCGGGGGGGGTTGACAATGAGCAGTTCTTC. Its protein product is CASRRLAGGVDNEQFF.

The rearrangement joins TRBV19 to TRBJ2-2, with 7 positions matching TRBD2. The V segment lost 3 bases and the J segment 5 bases; nucleotides outside the gene matches: 3. The CDR3 length is 14 residues. The germline CDR1 and CDR2 sequences are LNHDA and SQIVND (reference sequence). For the CDR3, the DNA is TGTGCCAGTAGTATTTCTAGCGGAACCGGGGAGCTGTTTTTT. This encodes CASSISSGTGELFF.

This chain uses TRBV11-3 with TRBJ1-1, with D unresolved. The V end was cut by 2 bases, the J end by 5 bases, with 9 bases between. The CDR3 runs 13 residues. Germline assignment: CDR1 SGHNT and CDR2 YENEEA. CDR3 coding DNA: TGTGCCAGCAGCTTATCCCCTAGGACTGAAGCTTTCTTT. It encodes CASSLSPRTEAFF.

The chain links TRBV19 to TRBJ1-2; 9 bases fit TRBD1. CDR1 and CDR2 (germline): LNHDA, SQIVND (reference sequence). Trimming at V came to 5 bases and at J to 4 bases, leaving 8 bases not matched to a gene. CDR3 size: 15 residues. CDR3 nucleotide sequence: TGTGCCAGTAGTGAAGGGACAGGGAGATTCTATGGCTACACCTTC. This sequence encodes CASSEGTGRFYGYTF.

The rearrangement joins TRBV28 to TRBJ2-5; 7 nucleotides align to TRBD2. Germline V lookup: CDR1 MDHEN, CDR2 SYDVKM. The CDR3 contains 15 residues. The V and J ends lost 3 bases and 1 base, in that order; junction bases with no gene match: 5. The CDR3 reads CASSFSGFTQETQYF. The CDR3 DNA follows: TGTGCCAGCAGTTTTAGCGGGTTCACCCAAGAGACCCAGTACTTC.

The chain links TRBV6-5 to TRBJ1-5; TRBD1 matches at 9 bases. Germline values: CDR1 MNHEY, CDR2 SVGAGI. The CDR3 runs 15 residues. The V and J ends lost 2 bases and 7 bases, in that order; junction bases with no gene match: 6. DNA for the CDR3: TGTGCCAGCAGTTACGGGGGACAGGGTCAACAGCCCCAGCATTTT. It translates to CASSYGGQGQQPQHF.

V is TRBV29-1 and J is TRBJ2-7, with TRBD1 matching 8 bases. With V trimmed by 0 bases and J by 4 bases, 8 bases remained unmatched. From germline, CDR1 is SQVTM and CDR2 ANQGSEA. The CDR3 runs to 15 residues. Written as DNA, the CDR3 is TGCAGCGTTGAAGAAGGGCAGGGGGCAGGGTACGAGCAGTACTTC. Translated, it gives CSVEEGQGAGYEQYF.

V gene TRBV3-1 (or the pseudogene TRBV3-2) combines with J gene TRBJ2-5; 15 nucleotides match TRBD2. The junction had 11 bases not matched to a gene; V was cut back by 4 bases and J by 11 bases. The CDR3 consists of 16 residues. Germline V lookup: CDR1 LGHDT, CDR2 YNNKEL (reference sequence). This chain's CDR3 is CASSPSGTSGGWLQYF. The CDR3 bases are TGTGCCAGCAGCCCCTCCGGGACTAGCGGGGGGTGGTTGCAGTACTTC.